Given below is one T cell receptor (beta chain) in context. This sample is drawn from a study of blood T cell repertoires in COVID-19. J gave up 4 bases and V 5 bases, and 2 bases lay outside the gene matches. The V gene's germline CDR1 is MDHEN and CDR2 SYDVKM. The CDR3 spans 13 residues. As handled by the study authors: Reference gene primers were amplified, and this amplification served to estimate nucleated cell counts. Using immunoSEQ multiplex PCR, the repertoire was profiled, and TCRdb retains in-frame clones only, with some absent. That table supplies the V and J calls and clone size; D and trimming were determined from the DNA. The sample records approximately 200,000 clones, 80% being singletons. Study members were between about 18 and 95 years old and lived in 24 US regions. Categorization into cohorts depended on clinical history that participants reported.

The TCR sequence derives from a woman in her thirties or forties with acute COVID-19. Sample: PBMCs or T cells enriched from blood (not recorded which). The V gene is TRBV28, the J gene TRBJ1-5, with 7 bases lining up with TRBD1. CDR3 sequence: CASSRTGNQPQHF. The CDR3 DNA sequence: TGTGCCAGCAGTCGGACAGGTAATCAGCCCCAGCATTTT.